This T cell receptor beta chain was obtained from a study of a mutant IDH1 vaccine in newly diagnosed glioma. Study details: Most had both radiotherapy and temozolomide beforehand; others had only one.

The assay was immunoSEQ multiplex PCR, and TCRdb's table has in-frame clones only and misses some. The data hold roughly 72,000 clones, with 91% observed a single time. The time point here: week 5, during vaccination. Alongside topical imiquimod, each dose of vaccine comprised 300 ug of mutant IDH1 20-mer peptide. Comments on this clone: The antigen remains undetermined.

Source: PBMCs, taken from a glioma patient whose treatment included an IDH1 peptide vaccine. The receptor was derived from a woman aged 45-60 years with glioma.

In DNA, the CDR3 is TGCGCCAGCAGCCGACAGGATGCAACTAATGAAAAACTGTTTTTT. Translated: CASSRQDATNEKLFF. The chain links TRBV5-1 to TRBJ1-4, with D tentatively TRBD1 (6 bases). The length of the CDR3 is 15 residues. Trimming took off 4 bases at V and 0 bases at J, with 10 bases between the two ends. Germline CDR1 reads SGHRS; CDR2 reads YFSETQ.